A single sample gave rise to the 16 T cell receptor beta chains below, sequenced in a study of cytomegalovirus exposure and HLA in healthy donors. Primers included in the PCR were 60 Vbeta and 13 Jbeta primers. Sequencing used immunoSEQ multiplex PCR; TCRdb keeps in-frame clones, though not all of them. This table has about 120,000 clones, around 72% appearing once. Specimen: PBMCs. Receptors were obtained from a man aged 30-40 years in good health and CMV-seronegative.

The CDR3 DNA is TGTGCTAGTGGTTTGGGAGGACAGCCCGAGCAGTACTTC. Its protein product is CASGLGGQPEQYF. The V call is TRBV12-5, the J call TRBJ2-7, with D possibly matching TRBD1 (6 bases). Germline-derived CDR1 and CDR2 are LGHNT and FRNRAP. This CDR3 has 13 amino acids. Trimming removed 1 base at V and 6 bases at J, with 10 bases between. The full variable domain, with the rest looked up from reference TRBV12-5 and TRBJ2-7, is DARVTQTPRHKVTEMGQEVTMRCQPILGHNTVFWYRQTMMQGLELLAYFRNRAPLDDSGMPKDRFSAEMPDATLATLKIQPSEPRDSAVYFCASGLGGQPEQYFGPGTRLTVT.

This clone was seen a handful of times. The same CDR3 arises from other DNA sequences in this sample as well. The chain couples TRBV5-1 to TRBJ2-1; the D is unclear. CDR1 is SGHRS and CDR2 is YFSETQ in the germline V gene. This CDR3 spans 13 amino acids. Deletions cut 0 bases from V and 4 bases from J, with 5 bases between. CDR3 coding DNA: TGCGCCAGCAGCTTGGACTCGTACAATGAGCAGTTCTTC. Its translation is CASSLDSYNEQFF.

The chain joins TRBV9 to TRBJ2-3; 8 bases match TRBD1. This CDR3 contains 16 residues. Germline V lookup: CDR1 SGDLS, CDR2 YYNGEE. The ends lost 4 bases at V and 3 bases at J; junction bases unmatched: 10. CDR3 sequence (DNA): TGTGCCAGCAGCCCCCCCCGGACAGGGAAAACAGATACGCAGTATTTT. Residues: CASSPPRTGKTDTQYF.

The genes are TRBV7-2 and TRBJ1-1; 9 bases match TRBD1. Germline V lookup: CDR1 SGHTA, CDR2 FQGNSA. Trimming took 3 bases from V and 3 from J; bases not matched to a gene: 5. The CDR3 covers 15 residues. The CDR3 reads CASSFMTGGDTEAFF. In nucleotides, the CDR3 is TGTGCCAGCAGCTTTATGACAGGGGGGGACACTGAAGCTTTCTTT.

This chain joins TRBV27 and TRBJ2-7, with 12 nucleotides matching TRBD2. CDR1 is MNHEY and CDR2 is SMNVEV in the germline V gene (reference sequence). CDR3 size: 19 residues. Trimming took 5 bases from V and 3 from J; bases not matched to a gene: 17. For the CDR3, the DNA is TGTGCCAGCAGTACCACCGCAAAGGGACTAGCGGGCGTCAACTACGAGCAGTACTTC. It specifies CASSTTAKGLAGVNYEQYF.

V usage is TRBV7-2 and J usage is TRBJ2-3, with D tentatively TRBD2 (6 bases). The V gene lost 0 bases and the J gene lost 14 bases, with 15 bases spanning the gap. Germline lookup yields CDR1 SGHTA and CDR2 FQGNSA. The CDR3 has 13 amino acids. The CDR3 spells CASSLAERRGAYF. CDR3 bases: TGTGCCAGCAGCTTAGCGGAAAGGCGGGGCGCGTATTTT.

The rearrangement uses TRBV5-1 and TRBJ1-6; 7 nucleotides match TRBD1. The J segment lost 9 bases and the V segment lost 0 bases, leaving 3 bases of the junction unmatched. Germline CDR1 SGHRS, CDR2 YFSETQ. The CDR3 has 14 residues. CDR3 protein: CASSLAGGGSPLHF. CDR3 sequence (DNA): TGCGCCAGCAGCTTGGCAGGGGGAGGTTCACCCCTCCACTTT.

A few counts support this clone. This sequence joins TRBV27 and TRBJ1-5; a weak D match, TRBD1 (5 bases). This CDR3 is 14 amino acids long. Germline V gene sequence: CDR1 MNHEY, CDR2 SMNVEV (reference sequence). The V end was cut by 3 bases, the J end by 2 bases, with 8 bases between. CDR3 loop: CASSFSRGNQPQHF. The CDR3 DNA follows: TGTGCCAGCAGTTTTAGCAGGGGCAATCAGCCCCAGCATTTT.

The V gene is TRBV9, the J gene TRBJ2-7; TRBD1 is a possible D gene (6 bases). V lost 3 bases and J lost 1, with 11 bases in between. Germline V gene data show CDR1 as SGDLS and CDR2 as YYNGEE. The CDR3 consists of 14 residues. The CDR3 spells CASSGYQGSYEQYF. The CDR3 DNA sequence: TGTGCCAGCAGCGGGTATCAGGGGTCCTACGAGCAGTACTTC.

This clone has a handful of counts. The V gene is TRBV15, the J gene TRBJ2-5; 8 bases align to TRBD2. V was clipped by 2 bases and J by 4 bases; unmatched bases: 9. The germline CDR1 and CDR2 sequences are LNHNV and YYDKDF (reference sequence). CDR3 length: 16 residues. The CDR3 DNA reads TGTGCCACCAGCAGAATCAGCGGGGGATTGGTAGAGACCCAGTACTTC. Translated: CATSRISGGLVETQYF.

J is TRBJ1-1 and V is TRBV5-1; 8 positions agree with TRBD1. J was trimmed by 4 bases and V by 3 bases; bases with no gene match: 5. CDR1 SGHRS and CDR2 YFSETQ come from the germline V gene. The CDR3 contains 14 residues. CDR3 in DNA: TGCGCCAGCAGCTGGGCTGGACAGGGCACTGAAGCTTTCTTT. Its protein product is CASSWAGQGTEAFF.

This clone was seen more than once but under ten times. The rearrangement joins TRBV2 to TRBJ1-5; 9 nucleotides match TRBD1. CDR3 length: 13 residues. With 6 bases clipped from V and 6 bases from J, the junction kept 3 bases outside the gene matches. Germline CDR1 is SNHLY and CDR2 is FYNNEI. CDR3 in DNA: TGTGCCAGCAGGGGGGACAGGGCTCAGCCCCAGCATTTT. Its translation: CASRGDRAQPQHF. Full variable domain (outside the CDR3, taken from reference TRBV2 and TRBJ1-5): EPEVTQTPSHQVTQMGQEVILRCVPISNHLYFYWYRQILGQKVEFLVSFYNNEISEKSEIFDDQFSVERPDGSNFTLKIRSTKLEDSAMYFCASRGDRAQPQHFGDGTRLSIL.

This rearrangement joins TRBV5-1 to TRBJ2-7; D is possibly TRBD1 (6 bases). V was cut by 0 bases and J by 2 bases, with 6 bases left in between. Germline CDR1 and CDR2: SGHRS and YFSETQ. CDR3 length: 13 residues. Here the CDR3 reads CASSLDRAYEQYF. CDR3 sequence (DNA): TGCGCCAGCAGCTTGGACAGGGCCTACGAGCAGTACTTC.

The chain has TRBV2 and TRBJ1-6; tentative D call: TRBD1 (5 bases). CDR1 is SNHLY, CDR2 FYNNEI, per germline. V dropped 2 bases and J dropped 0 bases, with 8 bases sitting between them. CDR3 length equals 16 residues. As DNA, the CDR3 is TGTGCCAGCAGTGAATTGGGGGGCTCCTATAATTCACCCCTCCACTTT. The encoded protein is CASSELGGSYNSPLHF.

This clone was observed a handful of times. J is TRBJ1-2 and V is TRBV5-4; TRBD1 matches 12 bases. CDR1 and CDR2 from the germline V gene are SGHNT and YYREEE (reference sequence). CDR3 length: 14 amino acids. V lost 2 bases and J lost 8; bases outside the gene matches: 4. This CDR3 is CASSLPGTGGGYTF. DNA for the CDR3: TGTGCCAGCAGCTTACCCGGGACAGGGGGCGGCTACACCTTC.

CDR3 sequence: CAWTFSTGLVYGYTF. The CDR3 region has the DNA TGTGCCTGGACTTTCAGTACAGGCCTAGTCTATGGCTACACCTTC. The V call is TRBV30, the J call TRBJ1-2, with D possibly matching TRBD1 (5 bases). From germline, CDR1 is GTSNPN and CDR2 SVGIG (reference sequence). This CDR3 region has 15 residues. V lost 4 bases to trimming and J lost 4 bases, with 19 bases between them. Filled out from reference TRBV30 and TRBJ1-2, the complete variable domain reads SQTIHQWPATLVQPVGSPLSLECTVEGTSNPNLYWYRQAAGRGLQLLFYSVGIGQISSEVPQNLSASRPQDRQFILSSKKLLLSDSGFYLCAWTFSTGLVYGYTFGSGTRLTVV.